The 23 T cell receptor beta chains below come from one sample, sequenced in a study of human T cells and chemical hapten exposure. One entry per CDR3 protein, called by TCRdb with MiXCR from the RACE reads. The profile shows 250,000 or so distinct CDR3 sequences, approximately 7.5% of them singletons. Time point defined: pre-sensitization, week 0. Sample treatment: therapeutic diphenylcyclopropenone sensitization with weekly scalp DPC. The specimen comprised whole blood, sampled in connection with sensitization to the hapten diphenylcyclopropenone (DPC). These receptors all come from a man younger than 35 with alopecia areata. Some clones in this sample may be carry-over from other donors' samples.

This sequence joins TRBV4-3 and TRBJ1-2; D is undetermined. This CDR3 comprises 12 residues. Germline CDR1 and CDR2: LGHNA and YSLEER. Trimming cost V 0 bases and J 2 bases, with 1 base left between them. CDR3 coding DNA: TGCGCCAGCAGCCAAGAGAACTATGGCTACACCTTC. This sequence encodes CASSQENYGYTF.

CDR3 in amino acids: CASSRTGPGELFF. CDR3 in DNA: TGTGCCAGCAGTCGCACAGGGCCCGGGGAGCTGTTTTTT. The rearrangement joins TRBV12-3 or TRBV12-4 to TRBJ2-2; D might be TRBD1 (6 bases). Trimming pared 5 bases from V and 6 bases from J, leaving 10 bases between. CDR3 length equals 13 residues.

The chain employs TRBV2 and TRBJ2-3; D is possibly TRBD2 (6 bases). The V gene lost 8 bases and the J gene lost 3 bases, with 15 bases spanning the gap. Germline values: CDR1 SNHLY, CDR2 FYNNEI. The CDR3 spans 14 residues. This CDR3 is CASPGGGETDTQYF. The CDR3 region has the DNA TGTGCCAGCCCTGGAGGCGGGGAAACAGATACGCAGTATTTT.

This clonotype has just a few counts. The chain couples TRBV6-2 or TRBV6-3 to TRBJ2-7; a weak D match, TRBD1 (5 bases). The CDR3 totals 14 residues. V was pared by 5 bases and J by 2 bases, with 13 bases between. CDR1 is MNHEY and CDR2 is SVGEGT in the germline V gene. The CDR3 reads CASSTTVSPYEQYV. The CDR3 coding sequence is TGTGCCAGCAGTACGACAGTTTCTCCCTACGAGCAGTACGTC.

This clonotype occurred a few times. The chain carries TRBV29-1 and TRBJ1-4, with a tentative D call TRBD1 (5 bases). The CDR3 is 13 residues long. The ends were cut back, 0 bases at V and 6 bases at J, with 8 bases in the middle. CDR1 SQVTM and CDR2 ANQGSEA come from the germline V gene. The CDR3 is CSVEDGTDEKLFF. In nucleotides, the CDR3 is TGCAGCGTTGAAGACGGGACGGATGAAAAACTGTTTTTT.

The sample holds many counts of this clonotype. V usage is TRBV6-5 and J usage is TRBJ1-1; 7 nucleotides line up with TRBD1. V lost 5 bases and J lost 5; bases outside the gene matches: 5. The CDR3 is 13 amino acids. CDR1 MNHEY and CDR2 SVGAGI come from the germline V gene. Written as DNA, the CDR3 is TGTGCCAGCAGTCCGCAGGGGGAAACTGAAGCTTTCTTT. This sequence encodes CASSPQGETEAFF.

This chain links TRBV7-2 with TRBJ2-1; D may be TRBD1 (5 bases). Trimming cost V 7 bases and J 4 bases, with 14 bases left between them. This CDR3 is 14 amino acids long. Germline loops: CDR1 SGHTA, CDR2 FQGNSA. CDR3 in DNA: TGTGCCAGCACCAACCGGACAAGTTACAATGAGCAGTTCTTC. It specifies CASTNRTSYNEQFF.

The chain joins TRBV18 to TRBJ1-6; D unclear. V dropped 2 bases and J dropped 6 bases, with 8 bases sitting between them. Germline V gene lookup returns CDR1 KGHSH and CDR2 LQKENI. The CDR3 loop spans 14 amino acids. CDR3 region: CASSPEGGNSPLHF. The CDR3 DNA reads as TGTGCCAGCTCACCAGAGGGAGGTAATTCACCCCTCCACTTT.

This clonotype was seen a handful of times. The chain combines TRBV3-1 with TRBJ2-4, with 8 positions matching TRBD1. This CDR3 has 17 residues. V was pared by 0 bases and J by 2 bases, with 6 bases of the junction left unmatched. Germline CDR1 reads LGHDT; CDR2 reads YNNKEL (reference sequence). CDR3: CASSQEGQANPKNIQYF. The CDR3 DNA is TGTGCCAGCAGCCAAGAGGGACAGGCGAATCCCAAAAACATTCAGTACTTC.

The chain uses TRBV7-9 and TRBJ1-3; 8 bases line up with TRBD1. J lost 0 bases, V lost 5 bases, and 3 bases had no gene match. The CDR3 is 15 residues long. The germline gives CDR1 SEHNR, CDR2 FQNEAQ (reference sequence). DNA of the CDR3: TGTGCCAGCAGCCACGGACAGGGCTCTGGAAACACCATATATTTT. Protein product: CASSHGQGSGNTIYF.

In its sample, this clonotype was seen a few times. The chain joins TRBV6-5 to TRBJ2-2; D is perhaps TRBD1 or TRBD2 (6 bases each). V was trimmed by 7 bases and J by 3 bases, leaving 9 bases between them. The CDR3 covers 13 residues. From germline, CDR1 is MNHEY and CDR2 SVGAGI. Written as DNA, the CDR3 is TGTGCCAGCATCCGGGGGCACACCGGGGAGCTGTTTTTT. Its translation: CASIRGHTGELFF.

This clonotype was recorded at least ten times. The gene calls are TRBV7-9 and TRBJ2-2; TRBD2 aligns across 9 bases. The V gene's germline CDR1 is SEHNR and CDR2 FQNEAQ (reference sequence). With V trimmed by 6 bases and J by 4 bases, 3 bases remained unmatched. This CDR3 region has 14 residues. CDR3 DNA sequence: TGTGCCAGCAGTAGCGGGGGAAGCACCGGGGAGCTGTTTTTT. This gives the protein CASSSGGSTGELFF.

This clonotype showed up many times. The chain combines TRBV5-8 with TRBJ2-7; D may be TRBD2 (5 bases). The germline V gene encodes CDR1 SGHTS and CDR2 YDEGEE. The CDR3 covers 11 residues. Trimming took off 6 bases at V and 2 bases at J, with 6 bases between the two ends. The CDR3 loop is CASTGTYEQYV. CDR3 sequence (DNA): TGTGCCAGCACCGGGACCTACGAGCAGTACGTC.

This clonotype was observed many times. The chain recombines TRBV3-1 with TRBJ1-6, with D uncertain. From germline, CDR1 is LGHDT and CDR2 YNNKEL (reference sequence). The CDR3 has 16 amino acids. The V end was cut by 0 bases, the J end by 0 bases, with 6 bases between. The CDR3 region has the DNA TGTGCCAGCAGCCAAGATCGGGGCTCCTATAATTCACCCCTCCACTTT. Protein: CASSQDRGSYNSPLHF.

CDR3 protein: CASSPSVTSDAQTYEQYF. The CDR3 nucleotides are TGTGCCAGCTCACCGTCTGTGACCTCCGACGCCCAAACCTACGAGCAGTACTTC. V gene TRBV18 combines with J gene TRBJ2-7; D is unresolved. The CDR3 runs to 18 residues. The V gene lost 3 bases and the J gene lost 2 bases, with 23 bases spanning the gap. Germline CDR1 is KGHSH and CDR2 is LQKENI.

The CDR3 coding sequence is TGTGCCAGCAGCTTAGCCAGCTCTGGAAACACCATATATTTT. It specifies CASSLASSGNTIYF. J is TRBJ1-3 and V is TRBV11-2; D remains unclear. The V gene's germline CDR1 is SGHAT and CDR2 FQNNGV. Trimming took off 1 base at V and 0 bases at J, with 4 bases between the two ends. CDR3 length: 14 residues.

This clonotype was seen only a few times. This rearrangement joins TRBV4-1 to TRBJ2-2, with D hard to call. This CDR3 contains 14 residues. Germline lookup yields CDR1 MGHRA and CDR2 YSYEKL. With 1 base removed from V and 2 bases from J, the gap between germline ends came to 5 bases. CDR3 in DNA: TGCGCCAGCAGCCAAGTCACCAACACCGGGGAGCTGTTTTTT. Protein: CASSQVTNTGELFF.

This clonotype showed up just a few times. The J gene is TRBJ2-5, the V gene TRBV7-2; 9 bases fit TRBD1. The CDR3 extends over 16 amino acids. From germline, CDR1 is SGHTA and CDR2 FQGNSA. V lost 5 bases to trimming and J lost 3 bases; unmatched junction nucleotides: 10. The CDR3 DNA sequence: TGTGCCAGCAGCAGTCGTCCGGGACAGGGAAAAGAGACCCAGTACTTC. It encodes CASSSRPGQGKETQYF.

This chain connects TRBV6-2 or TRBV6-3 to TRBJ2-1; 7 nucleotides match TRBD2. This CDR3 has 14 residues. CDR1 and CDR2 (germline): MNHEY, SVGEGT. V was pared by 7 bases and J by 8 bases, with 11 bases of the junction left unmatched. As DNA, the CDR3 is TGTGCCAGCACGGACCCGGGGGGAGGTCATGAGCAGTTCTTC. Its translation: CASTDPGGGHEQFF.

The table lists this clonotype with a few counts. This sequence joins TRBV6-5 and TRBJ1-1; unclear D gene. V was cut by 2 bases and J by 4 bases, with 8 bases left in between. Looked up from germline, CDR1 is MNHEY and CDR2 is SVGAGI. The CDR3 length is 13 residues. The CDR3: CASSYGVPTEAFF. The CDR3 DNA follows: TGTGCCAGCAGTTACGGGGTACCCACTGAAGCTTTCTTT.

The chain couples TRBV10-2 to TRBJ2-4, with TRBD2 matching over 13 bases. Germline CDR1 is WSHSY and CDR2 is SAAADI. With V trimmed by 6 bases and J by 7 bases, 9 bases remained unmatched. This CDR3 has 16 amino acids. CDR3 loop: CASRHSGLAGNNIQYF. The CDR3 DNA sequence: TGCGCCAGCAGGCATTCGGGACTAGCGGGGAACAACATTCAGTACTTC.

This clonotype was found many times. The V gene is TRBV7-3, the J gene TRBJ1-6; D may be TRBD1 (5 bases). The germline CDR1 and CDR2 sequences are SGHTA and FQGTGA. V lost 2 bases and J lost 10, with 6 bases in between. The CDR3 extends over 12 amino acids. This CDR3 is CASSLGGSPLHF. In nucleotides, the CDR3 is TGTGCCAGCAGCTTAGGGGGGTCACCCCTCCACTTT.

This rearrangement joins TRBV7-9 to TRBJ2-5; the D is unclear. CDR3 size: 13 residues. Trimming removed 6 bases from V and 5 bases from J, with 13 bases in between. Per the germline V gene, CDR1 is SEHNR and CDR2 is FQNEAQ (reference sequence). The CDR3 reads CASRPTGPETQYF. Written as DNA, the CDR3 is TGTGCCAGCAGGCCGACGGGCCCTGAGACCCAGTACTTC. The variable domain in full, completed from reference TRBV7-9 and TRBJ2-5, reads DTGVSQNPRHKITKRGQNVTFRCDPISEHNRLYWYRQTLGQGPEFLTYFQNEAQLEKSRLLSDRFSAERPKGSFSTLEIQRTEQGDSAMYLCASRPTGPETQYFGPGTRLLVL.